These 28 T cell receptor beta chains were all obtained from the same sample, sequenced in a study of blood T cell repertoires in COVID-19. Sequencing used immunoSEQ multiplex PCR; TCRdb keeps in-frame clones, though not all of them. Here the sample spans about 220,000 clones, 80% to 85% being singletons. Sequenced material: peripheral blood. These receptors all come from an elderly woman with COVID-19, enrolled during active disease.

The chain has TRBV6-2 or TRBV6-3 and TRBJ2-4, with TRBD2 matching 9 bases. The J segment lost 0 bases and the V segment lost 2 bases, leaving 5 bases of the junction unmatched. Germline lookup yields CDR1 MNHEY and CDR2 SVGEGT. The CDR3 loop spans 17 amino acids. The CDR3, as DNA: TGTGCCAGCAGTTACGAGCGGGGGGCTTTAGCCAAAAACATTCAGTACTTC. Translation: CASSYERGALAKNIQYF.

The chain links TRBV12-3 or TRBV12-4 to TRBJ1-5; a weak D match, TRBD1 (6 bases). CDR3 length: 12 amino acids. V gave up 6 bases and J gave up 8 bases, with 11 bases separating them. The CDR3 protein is CASRGTGKPQHF. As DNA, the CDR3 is TGTGCCAGCAGGGGAACAGGGAAGCCCCAGCATTTT.

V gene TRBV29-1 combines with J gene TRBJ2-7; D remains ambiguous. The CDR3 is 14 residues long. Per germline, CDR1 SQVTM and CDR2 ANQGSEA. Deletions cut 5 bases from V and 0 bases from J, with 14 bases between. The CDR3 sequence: CSVLETVSSYEQYF. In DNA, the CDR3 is TGCAGCGTTTTAGAGACTGTGAGCTCCTACGAGCAGTACTTC.

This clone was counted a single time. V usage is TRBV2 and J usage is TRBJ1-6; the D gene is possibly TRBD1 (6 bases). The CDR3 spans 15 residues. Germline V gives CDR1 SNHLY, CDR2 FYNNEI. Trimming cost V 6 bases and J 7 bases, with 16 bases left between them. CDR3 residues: CASRRAGVKNSPLHF. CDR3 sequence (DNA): TGTGCCAGCAGGAGAGCAGGGGTCAAAAATTCACCCCTCCACTTT.

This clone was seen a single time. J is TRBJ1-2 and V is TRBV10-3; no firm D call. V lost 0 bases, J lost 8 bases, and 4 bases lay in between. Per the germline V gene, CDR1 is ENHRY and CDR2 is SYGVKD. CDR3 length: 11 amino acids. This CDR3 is CAISESRGYTF. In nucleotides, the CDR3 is TGTGCCATCAGTGAGTCGAGAGGCTACACCTTC.

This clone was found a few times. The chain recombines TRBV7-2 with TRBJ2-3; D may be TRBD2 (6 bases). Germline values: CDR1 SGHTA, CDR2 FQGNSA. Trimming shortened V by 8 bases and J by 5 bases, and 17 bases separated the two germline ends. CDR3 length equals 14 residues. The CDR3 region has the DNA TGTGCCAGCTTTCCCGGGGGTTCCCAAGATACGCAGTATTTT. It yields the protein CASFPGGSQDTQYF.

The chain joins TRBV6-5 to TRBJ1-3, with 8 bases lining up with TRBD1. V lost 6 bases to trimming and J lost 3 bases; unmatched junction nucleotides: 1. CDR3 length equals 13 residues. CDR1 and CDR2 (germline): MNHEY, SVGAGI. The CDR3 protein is CASRGTGGNTIYF. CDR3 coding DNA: TGTGCCAGCAGGGGGACAGGTGGAAACACCATATATTTT.

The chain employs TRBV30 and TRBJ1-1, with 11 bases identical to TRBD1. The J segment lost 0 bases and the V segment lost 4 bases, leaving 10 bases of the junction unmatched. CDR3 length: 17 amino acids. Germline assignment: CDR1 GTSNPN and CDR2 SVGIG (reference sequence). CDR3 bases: TGTGCCTGGAATCCCCGGACAGGGGGCCTCATGAACACTGAAGCTTTCTTT. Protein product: CAWNPRTGGLMNTEAFF.

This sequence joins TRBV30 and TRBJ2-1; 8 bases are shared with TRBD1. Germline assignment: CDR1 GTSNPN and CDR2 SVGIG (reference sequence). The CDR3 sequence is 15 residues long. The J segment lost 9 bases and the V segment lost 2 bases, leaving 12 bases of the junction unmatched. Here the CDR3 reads CAWSPLDRVVSEQFF. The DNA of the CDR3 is TGTGCCTGGAGTCCCCTGGACAGGGTAGTCAGTGAGCAGTTCTTC.

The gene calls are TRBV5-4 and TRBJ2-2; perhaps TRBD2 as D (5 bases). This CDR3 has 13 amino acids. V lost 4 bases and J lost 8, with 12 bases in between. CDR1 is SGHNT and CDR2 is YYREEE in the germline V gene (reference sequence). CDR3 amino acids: CASSPEGRGELFF. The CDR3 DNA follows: TGTGCCAGCAGCCCCGAGGGCCGAGGGGAGCTGTTTTTT.

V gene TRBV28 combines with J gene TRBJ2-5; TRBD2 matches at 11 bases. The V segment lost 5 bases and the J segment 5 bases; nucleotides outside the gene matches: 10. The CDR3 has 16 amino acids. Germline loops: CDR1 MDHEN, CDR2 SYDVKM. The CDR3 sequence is CASSPLAGGFVETQYF. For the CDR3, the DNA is TGTGCCAGCAGTCCCCTAGCGGGGGGCTTCGTCGAGACCCAGTACTTC.

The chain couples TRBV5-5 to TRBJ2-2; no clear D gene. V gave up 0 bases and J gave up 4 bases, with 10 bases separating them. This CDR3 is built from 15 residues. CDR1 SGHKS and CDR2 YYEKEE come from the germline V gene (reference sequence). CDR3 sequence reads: CASSLAISPTGELFF. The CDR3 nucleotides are TGTGCCAGCAGCTTGGCCATTAGTCCCACCGGGGAGCTGTTTTTT.

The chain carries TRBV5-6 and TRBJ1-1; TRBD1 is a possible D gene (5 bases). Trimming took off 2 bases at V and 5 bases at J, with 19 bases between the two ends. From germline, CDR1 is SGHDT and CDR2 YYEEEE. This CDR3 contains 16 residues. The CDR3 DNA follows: TGTGCCAGCAGCTTTCGGGGACTAGGGCGGCTTACTGAAGCTTTCTTT. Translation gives CASSFRGLGRLTEAFF.

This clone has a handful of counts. The CDR3 DNA sequence: TGTGCCAGCAGCTATGGAGAGAACTATGGCTACACCTTC. This sequence encodes CASSYGENYGYTF. The chain employs TRBV7-9 and TRBJ1-2; unclear D gene. Germline CDR1 SEHNR, CDR2 FQNEAQ (reference sequence). The V gene lost 4 bases and the J gene lost 2 bases, with 8 bases spanning the gap. CDR3 length equals 13 residues.

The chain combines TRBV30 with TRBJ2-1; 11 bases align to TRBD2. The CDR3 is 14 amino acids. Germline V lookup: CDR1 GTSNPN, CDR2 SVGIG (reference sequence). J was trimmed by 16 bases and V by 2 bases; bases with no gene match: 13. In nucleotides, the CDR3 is TGTGCCTGGAGTCTAACCGGGACTAGCGGTGAGGGTTTCTTC. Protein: CAWSLTGTSGEGFF.

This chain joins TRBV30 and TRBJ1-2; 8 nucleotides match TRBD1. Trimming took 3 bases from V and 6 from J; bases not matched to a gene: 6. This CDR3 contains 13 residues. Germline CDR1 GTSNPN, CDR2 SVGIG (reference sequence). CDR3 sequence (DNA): TGTGCCTGGAGACTCTCAGGGGGCAATGGCTACACCTTC. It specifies CAWRLSGGNGYTF.

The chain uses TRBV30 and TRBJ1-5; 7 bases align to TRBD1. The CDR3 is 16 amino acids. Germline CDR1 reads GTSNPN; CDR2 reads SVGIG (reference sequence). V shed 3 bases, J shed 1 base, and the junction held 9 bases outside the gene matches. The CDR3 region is CAWRARGGSSNQPQHF. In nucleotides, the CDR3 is TGTGCCTGGAGGGCCAGAGGGGGCTCCAGCAATCAGCCCCAGCATTTT.

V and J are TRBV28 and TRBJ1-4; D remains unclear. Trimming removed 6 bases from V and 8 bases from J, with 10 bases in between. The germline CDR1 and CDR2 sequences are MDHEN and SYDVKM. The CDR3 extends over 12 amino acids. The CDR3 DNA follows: TGTGCCAGCAGCCAAGGGAGGGAAAAACTGTTTTTT. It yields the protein CASSQGREKLFF.

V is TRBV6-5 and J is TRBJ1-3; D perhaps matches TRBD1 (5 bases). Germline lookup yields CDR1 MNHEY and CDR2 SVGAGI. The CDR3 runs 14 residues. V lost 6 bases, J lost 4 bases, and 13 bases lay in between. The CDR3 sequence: CASSRTLKGNTIYF. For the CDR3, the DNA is TGTGCCAGCAGCCGGACACTGAAAGGAAACACCATATATTTT.

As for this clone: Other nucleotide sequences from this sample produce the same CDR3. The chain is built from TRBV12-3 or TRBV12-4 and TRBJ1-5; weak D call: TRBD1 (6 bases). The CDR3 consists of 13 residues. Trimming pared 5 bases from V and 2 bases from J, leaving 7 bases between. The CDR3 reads CASSRQGNQPQHF. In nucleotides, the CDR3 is TGTGCCAGCAGTCGACAGGGCAATCAGCCCCAGCATTTT.

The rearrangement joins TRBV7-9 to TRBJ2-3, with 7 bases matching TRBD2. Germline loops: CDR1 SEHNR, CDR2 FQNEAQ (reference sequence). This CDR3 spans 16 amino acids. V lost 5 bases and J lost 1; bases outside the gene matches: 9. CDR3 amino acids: CASSRTLAAGTDTQYF. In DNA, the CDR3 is TGTGCCAGCAGCAGGACCCTAGCGGCCGGCACAGATACGCAGTATTTT.

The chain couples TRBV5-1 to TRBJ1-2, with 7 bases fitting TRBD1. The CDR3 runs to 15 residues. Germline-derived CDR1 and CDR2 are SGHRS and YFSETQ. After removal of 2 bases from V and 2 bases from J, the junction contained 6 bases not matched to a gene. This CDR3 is CASSFGTADNYGYTF. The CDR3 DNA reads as TGCGCCAGCAGCTTCGGGACAGCTGACAACTATGGCTACACCTTC.

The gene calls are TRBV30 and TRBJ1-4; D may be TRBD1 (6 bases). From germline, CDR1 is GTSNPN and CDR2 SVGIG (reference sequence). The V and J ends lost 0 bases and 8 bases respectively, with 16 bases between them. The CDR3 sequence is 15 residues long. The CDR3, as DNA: TGTGCCTGGAGTGTATTTCCAGGGGAACGGGAAAAACTGTTTTTT. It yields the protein CAWSVFPGEREKLFF.

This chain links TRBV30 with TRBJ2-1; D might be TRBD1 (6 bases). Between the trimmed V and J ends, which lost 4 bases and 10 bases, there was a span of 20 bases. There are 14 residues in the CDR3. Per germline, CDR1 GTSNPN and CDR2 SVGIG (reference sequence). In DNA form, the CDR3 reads TGTGCCTGGATGGGGGCCCCCTTGAACAGGGAGCAGTTCTTC. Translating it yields CAWMGAPLNREQFF. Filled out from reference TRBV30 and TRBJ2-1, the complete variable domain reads SQTIHQWPATLVQPVGSPLSLECTVEGTSNPNLYWYRQAAGRGLQLLFYSVGIGQISSEVPQNLSASRPQDRQFILSSKKLLLSDSGFYLCAWMGAPLNREQFFGPGTRLTVL.

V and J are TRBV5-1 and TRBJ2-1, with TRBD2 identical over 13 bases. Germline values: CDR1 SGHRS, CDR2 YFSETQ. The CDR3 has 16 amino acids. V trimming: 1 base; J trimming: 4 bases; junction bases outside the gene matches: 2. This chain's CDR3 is CASSLSGLAGYNEQFF. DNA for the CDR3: TGCGCCAGCAGCTTGTCGGGACTAGCGGGATACAATGAGCAGTTCTTC. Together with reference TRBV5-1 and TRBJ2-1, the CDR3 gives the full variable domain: KAGVTQTPRYLIKTRGQQVTLSCSPISGHRSVSWYQQTPGQGLQFLFEYFSETQRNKGNFPGRFSGRQFSNSRSEMNVSTLELGDSALYLCASSLSGLAGYNEQFFGPGTRLTVL.

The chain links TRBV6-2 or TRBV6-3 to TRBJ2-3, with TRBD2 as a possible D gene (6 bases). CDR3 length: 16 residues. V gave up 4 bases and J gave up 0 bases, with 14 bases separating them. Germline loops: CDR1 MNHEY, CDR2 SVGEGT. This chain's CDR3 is CASSFGTGTSTDTQYF. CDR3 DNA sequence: TGTGCCAGCAGTTTCGGGACTGGGACTAGCACAGATACGCAGTATTTT.

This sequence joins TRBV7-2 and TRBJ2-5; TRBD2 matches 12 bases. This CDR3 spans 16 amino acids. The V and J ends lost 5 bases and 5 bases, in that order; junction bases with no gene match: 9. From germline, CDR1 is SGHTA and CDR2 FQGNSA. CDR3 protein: CASSMGLAGGRETQYF. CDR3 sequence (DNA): TGTGCCAGCAGCATGGGACTAGCGGGTGGGAGGGAGACCCAGTACTTC. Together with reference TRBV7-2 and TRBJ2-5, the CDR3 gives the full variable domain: GAGVSQSPSNKVTEKGKDVELRCDPISGHTALYWYRQSLGQGLEFLIYFQGNSAPDKSGLPSDRFSAERTGGSVSTLTIQRTQQEDSAVYLCASSMGLAGGRETQYFGPGTRLLVL.

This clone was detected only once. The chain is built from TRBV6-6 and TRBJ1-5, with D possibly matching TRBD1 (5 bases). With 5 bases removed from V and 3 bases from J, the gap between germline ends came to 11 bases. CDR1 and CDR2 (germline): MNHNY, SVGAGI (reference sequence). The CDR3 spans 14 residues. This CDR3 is CASSPPRDNQPQHF. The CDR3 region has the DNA TGTGCCAGCAGTCCCCCCAGGGACAATCAGCCCCAGCATTTT.